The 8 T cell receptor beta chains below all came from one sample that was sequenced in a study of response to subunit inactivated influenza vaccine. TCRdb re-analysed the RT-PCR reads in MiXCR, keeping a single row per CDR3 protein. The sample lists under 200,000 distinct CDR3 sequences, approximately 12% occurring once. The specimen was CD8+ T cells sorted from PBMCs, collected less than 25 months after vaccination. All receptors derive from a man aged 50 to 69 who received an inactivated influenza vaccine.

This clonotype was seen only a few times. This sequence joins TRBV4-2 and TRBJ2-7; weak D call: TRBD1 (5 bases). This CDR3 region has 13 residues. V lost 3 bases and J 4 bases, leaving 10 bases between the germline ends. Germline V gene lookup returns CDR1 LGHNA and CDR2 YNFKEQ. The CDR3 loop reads CASSHSAGYEQYF. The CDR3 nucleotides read TGTGCCAGCAGCCATTCCGCAGGGTACGAGCAGTACTTC.

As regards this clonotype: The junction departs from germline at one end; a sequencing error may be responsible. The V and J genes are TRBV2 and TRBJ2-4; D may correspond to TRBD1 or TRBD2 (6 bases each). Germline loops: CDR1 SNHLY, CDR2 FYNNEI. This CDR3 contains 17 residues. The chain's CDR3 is CACSLVEGGFAKNIQYF. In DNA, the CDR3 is TGTGCCTGCAGTTTAGTCGAGGGGGGCTTCGCCAAAAACATTCAGTACTTC.

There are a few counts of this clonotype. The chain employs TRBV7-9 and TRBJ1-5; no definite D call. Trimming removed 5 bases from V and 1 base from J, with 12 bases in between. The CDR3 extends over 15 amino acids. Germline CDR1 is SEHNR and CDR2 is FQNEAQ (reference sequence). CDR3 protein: CASSRSSGSNQPQHF. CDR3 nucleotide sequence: TGTGCCAGCAGCCGCTCGTCGGGGAGCAATCAGCCCCAGCATTTT.

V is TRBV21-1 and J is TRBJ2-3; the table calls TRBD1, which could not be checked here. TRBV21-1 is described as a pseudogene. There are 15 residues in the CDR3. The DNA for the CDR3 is TGTGCCAGGACAGGGAGAGGGACGGGCACAGATACGCAGTATTTT. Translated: CARTGRGTGTDTQYF.

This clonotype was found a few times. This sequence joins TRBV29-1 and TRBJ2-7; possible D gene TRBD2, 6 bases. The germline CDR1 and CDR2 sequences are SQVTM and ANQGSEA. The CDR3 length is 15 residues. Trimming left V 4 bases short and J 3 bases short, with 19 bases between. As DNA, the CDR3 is TGCAGCGTTGTCCTTAAAGGAGGGATCAGCTACGAGCAGTACTTC. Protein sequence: CSVVLKGGISYEQYF.

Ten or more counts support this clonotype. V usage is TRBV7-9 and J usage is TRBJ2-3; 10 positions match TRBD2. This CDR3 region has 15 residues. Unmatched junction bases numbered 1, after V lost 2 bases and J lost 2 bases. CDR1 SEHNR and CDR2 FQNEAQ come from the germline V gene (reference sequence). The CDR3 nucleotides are TGTGCCAGCAGCTTACTAGCGGGAGTCACAGATACGCAGTATTTT. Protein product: CASSLLAGVTDTQYF.

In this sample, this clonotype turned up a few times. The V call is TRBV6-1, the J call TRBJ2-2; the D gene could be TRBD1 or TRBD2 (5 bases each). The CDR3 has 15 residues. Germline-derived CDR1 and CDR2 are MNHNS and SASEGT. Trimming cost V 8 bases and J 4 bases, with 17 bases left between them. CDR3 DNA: TGTGCCAGCGGAAGCGGCACAGGCCCCACCGGGGAGCTGTTTTTT. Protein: CASGSGTGPTGELFF.

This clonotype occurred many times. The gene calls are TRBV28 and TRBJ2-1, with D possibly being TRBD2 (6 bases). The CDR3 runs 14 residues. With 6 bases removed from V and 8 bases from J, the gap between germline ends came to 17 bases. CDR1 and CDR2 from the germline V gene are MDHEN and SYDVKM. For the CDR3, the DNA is TGTGCCAGCAGGCGACTAGTGCGACGGCATGAGCAGTTCTTC. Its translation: CASRRLVRRHEQFF.